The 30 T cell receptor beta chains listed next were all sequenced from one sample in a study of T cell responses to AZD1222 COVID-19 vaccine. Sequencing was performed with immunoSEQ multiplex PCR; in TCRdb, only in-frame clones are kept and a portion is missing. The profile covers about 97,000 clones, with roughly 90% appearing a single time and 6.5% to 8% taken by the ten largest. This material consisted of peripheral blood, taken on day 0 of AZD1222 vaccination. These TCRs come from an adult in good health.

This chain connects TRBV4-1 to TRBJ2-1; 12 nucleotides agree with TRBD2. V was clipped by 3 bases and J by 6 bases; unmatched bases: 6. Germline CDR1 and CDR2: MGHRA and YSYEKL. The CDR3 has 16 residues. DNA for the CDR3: TGCGCCAGCAGCCAGGAGACTAGCGGGAGTTTCAATGAGCAGTTCTTC. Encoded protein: CASSQETSGSFNEQFF.

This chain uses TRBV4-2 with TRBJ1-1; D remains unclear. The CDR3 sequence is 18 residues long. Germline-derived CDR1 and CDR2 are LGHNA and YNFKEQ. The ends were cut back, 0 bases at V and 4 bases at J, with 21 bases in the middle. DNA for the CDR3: TGTGCCAGCAGCCAAGATCTAGTAGTTGCGGGGAGGAGCACTGAAGCTTTCTTT. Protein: CASSQDLVVAGRSTEAFF.

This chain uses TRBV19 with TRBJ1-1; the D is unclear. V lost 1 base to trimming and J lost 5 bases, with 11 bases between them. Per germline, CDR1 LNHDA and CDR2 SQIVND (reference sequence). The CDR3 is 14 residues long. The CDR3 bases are TGTGCCAGTAGTATAGGATTGACGGATACTGAAGCTTTCTTT. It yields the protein CASSIGLTDTEAFF.

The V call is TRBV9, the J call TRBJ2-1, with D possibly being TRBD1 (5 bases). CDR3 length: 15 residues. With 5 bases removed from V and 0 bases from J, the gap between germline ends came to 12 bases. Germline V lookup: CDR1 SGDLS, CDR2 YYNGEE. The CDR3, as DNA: TGTGCCAGCAGTTCCCAGGGTAACTCCTACAATGAGCAGTTCTTC. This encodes CASSSQGNSYNEQFF.

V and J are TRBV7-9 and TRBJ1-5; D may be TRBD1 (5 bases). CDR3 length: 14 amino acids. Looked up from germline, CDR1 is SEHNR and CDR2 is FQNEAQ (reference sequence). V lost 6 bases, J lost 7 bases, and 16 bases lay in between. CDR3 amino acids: CASRPIGGGQPQHF. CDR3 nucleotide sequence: TGTGCCAGCAGACCCATTGGCGGGGGGCAGCCCCAGCATTTT.

CDR3 in amino acids: CASSLEVGSYNEQFF. DNA of the CDR3: TGCGCCAGCAGCTTGGAGGTGGGGTCCTACAATGAGCAGTTCTTC. The J gene is TRBJ2-1, the V gene TRBV5-1; D gene ambiguous. Looked up from germline, CDR1 is SGHRS and CDR2 is YFSETQ. V lost 0 bases and J 1 base, leaving 8 bases between the germline ends. The length of the CDR3 is 15 residues.

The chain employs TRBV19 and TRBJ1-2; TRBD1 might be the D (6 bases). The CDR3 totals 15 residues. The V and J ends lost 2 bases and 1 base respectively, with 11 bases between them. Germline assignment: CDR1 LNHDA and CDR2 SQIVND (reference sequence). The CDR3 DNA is TGTGCCAGTAGTATAATTGGACAGCTTAACTATGGCTACACCTTC. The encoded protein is CASSIIGQLNYGYTF.

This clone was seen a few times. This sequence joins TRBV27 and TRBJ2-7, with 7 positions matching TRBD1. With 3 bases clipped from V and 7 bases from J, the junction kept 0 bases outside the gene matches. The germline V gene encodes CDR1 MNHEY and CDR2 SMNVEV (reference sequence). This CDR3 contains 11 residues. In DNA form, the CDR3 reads TGTGCCAGCAGTTTGGGACAGGAGCAGTACTTC. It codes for CASSLGQEQYF.

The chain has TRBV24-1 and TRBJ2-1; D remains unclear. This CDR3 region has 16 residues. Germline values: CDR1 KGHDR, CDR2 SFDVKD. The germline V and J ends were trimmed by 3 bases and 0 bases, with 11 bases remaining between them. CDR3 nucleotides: TGTGCCACCAGTGATCCGTCTTCTAGCTCCTACAATGAGCAGTTCTTC. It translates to CATSDPSSSSYNEQFF.

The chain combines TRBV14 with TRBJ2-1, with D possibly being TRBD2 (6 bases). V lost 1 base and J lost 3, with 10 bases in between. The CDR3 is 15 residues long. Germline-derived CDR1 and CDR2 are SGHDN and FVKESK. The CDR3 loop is CASSQGAGLYNEQFF. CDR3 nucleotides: TGTGCCAGCAGCCAAGGAGCGGGCCTCTACAATGAGCAGTTCTTC.

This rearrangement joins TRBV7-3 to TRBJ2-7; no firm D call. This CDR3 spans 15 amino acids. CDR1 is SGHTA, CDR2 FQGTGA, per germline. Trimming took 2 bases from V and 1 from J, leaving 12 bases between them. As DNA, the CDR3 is TGTGCCAGCAGCTTAGGTTCATCCTTATCCTACGAGCAGTACTTC. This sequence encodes CASSLGSSLSYEQYF.

CDR3 sequence (DNA): TGCGCCAGTACGCTTATGGGGGGAAACACTGAAGCTTTCTTT. Its translation: CASTLMGGNTEAFF. This chain links TRBV5-1 with TRBJ1-1, with D tentatively TRBD1 (5 bases). The CDR3 covers 14 residues. Between the trimmed V and J ends, which lost 8 bases and 2 bases, there was a span of 16 bases. CDR1 and CDR2 from the germline V gene are SGHRS and YFSETQ.

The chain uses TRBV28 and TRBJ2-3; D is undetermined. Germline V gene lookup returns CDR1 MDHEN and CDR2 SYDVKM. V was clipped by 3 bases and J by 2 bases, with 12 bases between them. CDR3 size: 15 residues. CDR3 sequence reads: CASSFVSRVTDTQYF. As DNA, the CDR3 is TGTGCCAGCAGTTTTGTGTCAAGAGTCACAGATACGCAGTATTTT.

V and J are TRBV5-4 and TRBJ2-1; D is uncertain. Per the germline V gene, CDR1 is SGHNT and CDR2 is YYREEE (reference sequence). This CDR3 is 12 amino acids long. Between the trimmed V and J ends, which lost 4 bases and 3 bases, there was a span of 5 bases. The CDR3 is CASSTDYNEQFF. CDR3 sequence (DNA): TGTGCCAGCAGCACAGACTACAATGAGCAGTTCTTC.

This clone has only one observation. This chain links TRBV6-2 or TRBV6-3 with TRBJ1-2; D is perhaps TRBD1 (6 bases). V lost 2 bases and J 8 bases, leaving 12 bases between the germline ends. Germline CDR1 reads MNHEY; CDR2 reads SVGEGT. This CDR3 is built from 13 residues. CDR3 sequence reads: CASSYQGMGGYTF. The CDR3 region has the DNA TGTGCCAGCAGTTACCAGGGGATGGGCGGCTACACCTTC.

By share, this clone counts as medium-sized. CDR3 in amino acids: CASSVGYLQETQYF. The CDR3 DNA sequence: TGTGCCAGCAGCGTCGGCTACTTACAAGAGACCCAGTACTTC. This chain uses TRBV9 with TRBJ2-5, with D hard to call. Germline loops: CDR1 SGDLS, CDR2 YYNGEE. CDR3 length: 14 amino acids. V gave up 2 bases and J gave up 2 bases, with 10 bases separating them.

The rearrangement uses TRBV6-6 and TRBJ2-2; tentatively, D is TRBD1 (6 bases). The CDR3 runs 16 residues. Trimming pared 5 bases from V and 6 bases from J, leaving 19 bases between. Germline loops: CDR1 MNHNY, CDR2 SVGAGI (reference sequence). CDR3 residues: CASSQYPPRGPGELFF. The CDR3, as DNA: TGTGCCAGCAGTCAATATCCCCCCAGGGGTCCCGGGGAGCTGTTTTTT.

This CDR3 is CASSLYVGGAPSYGYTF. CDR3 bases: TGTGCCAGTAGTCTCTACGTCGGGGGAGCACCTTCCTATGGCTACACCTTC. The V call is TRBV19, the J call TRBJ1-2; the D gene is possibly TRBD1 (5 bases). V was pared by 5 bases and J by 4 bases, with 23 bases between. The CDR3 contains 17 residues. Looked up from germline, CDR1 is LNHDA and CDR2 is SQIVND (reference sequence).

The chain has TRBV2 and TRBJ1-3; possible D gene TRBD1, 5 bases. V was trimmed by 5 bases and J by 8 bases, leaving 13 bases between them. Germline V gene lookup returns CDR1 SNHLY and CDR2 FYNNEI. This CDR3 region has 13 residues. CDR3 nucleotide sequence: TGTGCCAGCAGTTCCAGGGATCGGGACACCATATATTTT. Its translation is CASSSRDRDTIYF.

CDR3 nucleotide sequence: TGTGCCACCAGTGACCATCTAGCCGGAGAGACCCAGTACTTC. It translates to CATSDHLAGETQYF. V is TRBV24-1 and J is TRBJ2-5; D possibly corresponds to TRBD2 (5 bases). In germline, CDR1 is KGHDR, CDR2 SFDVKD. Trimming stripped 4 bases from V and 4 bases from J, with 12 bases between. This CDR3 comprises 14 residues.

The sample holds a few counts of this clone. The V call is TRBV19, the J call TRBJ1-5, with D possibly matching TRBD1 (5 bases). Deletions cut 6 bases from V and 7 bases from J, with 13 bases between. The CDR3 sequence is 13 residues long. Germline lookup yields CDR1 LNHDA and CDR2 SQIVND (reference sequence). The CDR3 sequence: CASSGTSIQPQHF. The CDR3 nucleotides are TGTGCCAGTAGCGGGACCTCTATCCAGCCCCAGCATTTT.

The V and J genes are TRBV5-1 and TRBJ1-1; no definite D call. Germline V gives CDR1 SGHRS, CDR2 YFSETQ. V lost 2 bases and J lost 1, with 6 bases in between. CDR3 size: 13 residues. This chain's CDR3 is CASSLQTNTEAFF. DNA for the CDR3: TGCGCCAGCAGCTTACAGACGAACACTGAAGCTTTCTTT.

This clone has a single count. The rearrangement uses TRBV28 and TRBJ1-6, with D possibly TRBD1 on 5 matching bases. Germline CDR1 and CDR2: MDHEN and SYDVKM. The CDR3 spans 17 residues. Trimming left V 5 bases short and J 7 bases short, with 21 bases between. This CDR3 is CASSLTGGAGANSPLHF. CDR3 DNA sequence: TGTGCCAGCAGTCTCACGGGCGGGGCCGGAGCGAATTCACCCCTCCACTTT. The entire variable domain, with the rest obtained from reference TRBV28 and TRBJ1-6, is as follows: DVKVTQSSRYLVKRTGEKVFLECVQDMDHENMFWYRQDPGLGLRLIYFSYDVKMKEKGDIPEGYSVSREKKERFSLILESASTNQTSMYLCASSLTGGAGANSPLHFGNGTRLTVT.

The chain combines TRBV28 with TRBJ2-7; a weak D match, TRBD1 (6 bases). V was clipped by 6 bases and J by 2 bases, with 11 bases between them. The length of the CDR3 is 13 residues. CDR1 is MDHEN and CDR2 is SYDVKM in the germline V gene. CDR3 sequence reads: CASSGQFAYEQYF. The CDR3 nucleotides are TGTGCCAGCAGCGGACAGTTCGCCTACGAGCAGTACTTC.

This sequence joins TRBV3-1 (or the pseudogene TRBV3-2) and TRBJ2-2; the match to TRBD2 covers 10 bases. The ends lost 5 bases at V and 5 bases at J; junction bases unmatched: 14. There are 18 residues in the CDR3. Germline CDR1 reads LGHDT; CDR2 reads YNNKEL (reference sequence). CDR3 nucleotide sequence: TGTGCCAGCAGCACAAGCGGGAGGGCCCTTAACCGAACCGGGGAGCTGTTTTTT. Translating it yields CASSTSGRALNRTGELFF.

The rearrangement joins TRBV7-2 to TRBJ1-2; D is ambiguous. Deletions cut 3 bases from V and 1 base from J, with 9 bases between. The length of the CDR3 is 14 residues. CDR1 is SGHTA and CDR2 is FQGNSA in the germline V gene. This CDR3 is CASSFSGVNYGYTF. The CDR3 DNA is TGTGCCAGCAGCTTTTCCGGGGTTAACTATGGCTACACCTTC. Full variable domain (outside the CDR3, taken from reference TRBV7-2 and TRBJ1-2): GAGVSQSPSNKVTEKGKDVELRCDPISGHTALYWYRQSLGQGLEFLIYFQGNSAPDKSGLPSDRFSAERTGGSVSTLTIQRTQQEDSAVYLCASSFSGVNYGYTFGSGTRLTVV.

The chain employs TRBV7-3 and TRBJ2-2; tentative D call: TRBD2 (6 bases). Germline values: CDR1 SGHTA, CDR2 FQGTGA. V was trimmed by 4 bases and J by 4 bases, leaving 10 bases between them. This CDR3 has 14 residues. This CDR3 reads CASSYGEATGELFF. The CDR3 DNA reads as TGTGCCAGCAGCTACGGGGAGGCCACCGGGGAGCTGTTTTTT. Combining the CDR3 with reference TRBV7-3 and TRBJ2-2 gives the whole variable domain GAGVSQTPSNKVTEKGKYVELRCDPISGHTALYWYRQSLGQGPEFLIYFQGTGAADDSGLPNDRFFAVRPEGSVSTLKIQRTERGDSAVYLCASSYGEATGELFFGEGSRLTVL.

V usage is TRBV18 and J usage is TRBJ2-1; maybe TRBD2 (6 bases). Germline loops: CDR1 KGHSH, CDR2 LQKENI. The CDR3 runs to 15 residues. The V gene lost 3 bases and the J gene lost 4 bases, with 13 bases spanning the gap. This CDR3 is CASSPMGGEYNEQFF. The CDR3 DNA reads TGTGCCAGCTCACCCATGGGGGGAGAATACAATGAGCAGTTCTTC.

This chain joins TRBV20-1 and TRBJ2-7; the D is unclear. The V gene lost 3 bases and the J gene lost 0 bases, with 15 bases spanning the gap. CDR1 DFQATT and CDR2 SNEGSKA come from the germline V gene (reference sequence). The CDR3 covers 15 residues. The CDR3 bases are TGCAGTGCTAGTCTCTTCGGCGAACACTCCTACGAGCAGTACTTC. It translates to CSASLFGEHSYEQYF.

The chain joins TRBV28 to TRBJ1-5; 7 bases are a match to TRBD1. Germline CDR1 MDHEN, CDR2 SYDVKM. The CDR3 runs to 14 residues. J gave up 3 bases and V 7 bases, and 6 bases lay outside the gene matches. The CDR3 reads CASTPGQPNQPQHF. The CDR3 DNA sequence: TGTGCCAGCACCCCGGGACAGCCCAATCAGCCCCAGCATTTT.